The sequence of this T cell receptor (beta chain) was determined in a study of T cells after yellow fever vaccination. Study-wide background: Fractions of low cell number were prepared using SMART-Seq v4 Ultra Low Input.

TCR cDNA was made by 5'RACE template switching, adding a universal primer site and UMIs. TCRdb independently ran MiXCR on the 5' RACE reads; one entry per CDR3 protein. The profile covers around 310,000 distinct CDR3 sequences, with around 4.1% appearing a single time and approximately 24% taken by the ten largest. The CDR3 loop spans 15 amino acids. Germline loops: CDR1 MNHEY, CDR2 SVGAGI. After removal of 5 bases from V and 6 bases from J, the junction contained 11 bases not matched to a gene. Findings of the study overall: Among primary-vaccination clones, most reappeared after the booster, at around 97% for CD4 and around 91% for CD8. A small proportion of clonotypes was detected in both the CD4 and CD8 compartments.

This clonotype showed up just a few times. What it binds is not known. The TCR sequence derives from a man aged 18 to 29 who received the YFV17D yellow fever vaccine. The chain uses TRBV6-5 and TRBJ1-1; 8 bases are a match to TRBD1. The material sequenced was PBMCs, taken 5 days after the yellow fever booster vaccination. The CDR3 region has the DNA TGTGCCAGCAGTGACCCCAGGGGGCGAAGCCCTGAAGCTTTCTTT. This sequence encodes CASSDPRGRSPEAFF.